This T cell receptor beta chain was captured in a study of blood T cell repertoires in COVID-19. For the study at large: PBMCs, B-cell-depleted T cells, or T cells were the source of the cDNA or gDNA that made up the material.

Researchers sorted participants into cohorts using their self-reported clinical history. Those designated as exposed participants met a COVID-19 case within 2 weeks before study entry. Authors' processing steps: By means of reference gene primer amplification, nucleated cell counts were estimated. Only in-frame clones appear in the TCRdb table, and some are missing; sequencing was by immunoSEQ multiplex PCR. V, J and clone size derive from that table, while D and trimming were established from the DNA sequence. The data contain roughly 230,000 clones, about 85% of them singletons. The CDR3 runs to 15 residues. Per the germline V gene, CDR1 is DFQATT and CDR2 is SNEGSKA (reference sequence). Trimming cost V 3 bases and J 6 bases, with 15 bases left between them.

This TCR derives from a woman between 50 and 59 years old who had been exposed to COVID-19. The chain uses TRBV20-1 and TRBJ1-6, with a tentative D call TRBD1 (5 bases). Sample: PBMCs or T cells enriched from blood (not recorded which). CDR3 protein: CSASLPGPINSPLHF. The CDR3 DNA follows: TGCAGTGCTAGTCTGCCAGGGCCTATTAATTCACCCCTCCACTTT.